What follows are 30 T cell receptor beta chains derived from one specimen sequenced in a study of blood T cell repertoires in COVID-19. Sequencing used immunoSEQ multiplex PCR; TCRdb keeps in-frame clones, though not all of them. This table has 350,000 to 400,000 clones, less than 90% appearing once. The sample taken for sequencing was PBMCs or T cells enriched from blood (not recorded which). Every receptor here comes from a woman aged 25 to 45 who had recovered from COVID-19.

The rearrangement links TRBV11-2 to TRBJ1-1; no reliable D call. CDR3 length equals 15 residues. The V gene lost 3 bases and the J gene lost 5 bases, with 16 bases spanning the gap. From germline, CDR1 is SGHAT and CDR2 FQNNGV. The CDR3 DNA reads TGTGCCAGCAGCTTTGACTGGGAGGTGAGGACTGAAGCTTTCTTT. It yields the protein CASSFDWEVRTEAFF.

This chain links TRBV20-1 with TRBJ2-4; maybe TRBD1 (6 bases). Germline CDR1 reads DFQATT; CDR2 reads SNEGSKA (reference sequence). CDR3 size: 15 residues. V gave up 3 bases and J gave up 0 bases, with 12 bases separating them. The CDR3 nucleotides are TGCAGTGCTAGTACAGGGAACCTAGCCAAAAACATTCAGTACTTC. Translated, it gives CSASTGNLAKNIQYF.

The rearrangement links TRBV5-1 to TRBJ2-7, with D possibly being TRBD2 (6 bases). Per germline, CDR1 SGHRS and CDR2 YFSETQ. Between the trimmed V and J ends, which lost 1 base and 0 bases, there was a span of 8 bases. This CDR3 comprises 14 residues. The CDR3 region has the DNA TGCGCCAGCAGCTTGATTAGCGGCTCCTACGAGCAGTACTTC. It specifies CASSLISGSYEQYF.

In its sample, this clone was seen a few times. This sequence joins TRBV30 and TRBJ2-6, with D possibly being TRBD1 (6 bases). Trimming left V 0 bases short and J 2 bases short, with 14 bases between. CDR1 is GTSNPN and CDR2 is SVGIG in the germline V gene (reference sequence). The CDR3 runs 17 residues. The CDR3 region is CAWSVTGQGTGANVLTF. Written as DNA, the CDR3 is TGTGCCTGGAGTGTAACGGGGCAGGGGACTGGGGCCAACGTCCTGACTTTC.

This clone showed up just a few times. The chain recombines TRBV5-1 with TRBJ2-1; 10 nucleotides line up with TRBD2. J was trimmed by 3 bases and V by 4 bases; bases with no gene match: 4. CDR3 length: 15 amino acids. Germline lookup yields CDR1 SGHRS and CDR2 YFSETQ. The chain's CDR3 is CASSVLAGNYNEQFF. CDR3 DNA: TGCGCCAGCAGCGTACTAGCGGGGAACTACAATGAGCAGTTCTTC.

The chain is built from TRBV7-3 and TRBJ2-1; TRBD1 matches 10 bases. V lost 8 bases, J lost 8 bases, and 12 bases stayed unmatched. The length of the CDR3 is 15 residues. Germline assignment: CDR1 SGHTA and CDR2 FQGTGA. CDR3 loop: CASGPGQGILDEQFF. As DNA, the CDR3 is TGTGCCAGCGGACCGGGACAGGGGATACTGGATGAGCAGTTCTTC.

The J gene is TRBJ2-1, the V gene TRBV10-2, with D unclear. The germline V gene encodes CDR1 WSHSY and CDR2 SAAADI. With 0 bases removed from V and 1 base from J, the gap between germline ends came to 16 bases. The CDR3 is made up of 18 amino acids. The CDR3 sequence: CASSESESPLDSYNEQFF. The CDR3 DNA is TGCGCCAGCAGTGAGTCGGAGAGCCCCCTCGATTCCTACAATGAGCAGTTCTTC.

V and J are TRBV12-3 or TRBV12-4 and TRBJ1-6, with a tentative D call TRBD1 (6 bases). The CDR3 has 13 amino acids. Between the trimmed V and J ends, which lost 3 bases and 9 bases, there was a span of 9 bases. CDR3 loop: CASSFTGPSPLHF. In DNA form, the CDR3 reads TGTGCCAGCAGTTTTACAGGGCCTTCACCCCTCCACTTT.

CDR3 protein: CASSETTTTDTQYF. The CDR3 bases are TGTGCCAGCAGCGAAACTACCACCACAGATACGCAGTATTTT. The chain has TRBV9 and TRBJ2-3; D not certain. V gave up 3 bases and J gave up 2 bases, with 10 bases separating them. The length of the CDR3 is 14 residues. Germline CDR1 reads SGDLS; CDR2 reads YYNGEE.

The chain combines TRBV1 with TRBJ2-3; no check of the table's D call, TRBD2, against the DNA was made. TRBV1 has pseudogene status. This CDR3 has 15 residues. The CDR3 nucleotides are TGCACCAGCAGCCATGCTAGCGGGGGGGTGGATACGCAGTATTTT. Protein product: CTSSHASGGVDTQYF.

The chain recombines TRBV6-4 with TRBJ1-2, with TRBD1 as a possible D gene (6 bases). The CDR3 is made up of 13 amino acids. V gave up 4 bases and J gave up 4 bases, with 10 bases separating them. Germline CDR1 reads MRHNA; CDR2 reads SNTAGT. CDR3 coding DNA: TGTGCCAGCAGTGGACAGGACGGCTATGGCTACACCTTC. This sequence encodes CASSGQDGYGYTF.

The chain joins TRBV15 to TRBJ2-5, with D tentatively TRBD2 (7 bases). CDR3 length: 15 residues. CDR1 and CDR2 from the germline V gene are LNHNV and YYDKDF (reference sequence). V lost 4 bases and J 5 bases, leaving 17 bases between the germline ends. The CDR3: CATSTRGGGPETQYF. The CDR3 DNA reads as TGTGCCACCAGCACCCGTGGGGGGGGGCCGGAGACCCAGTACTTC.

The V call is TRBV7-2, the J call TRBJ2-7; 8 positions match TRBD2. Germline loops: CDR1 SGHTA, CDR2 FQGNSA. With V trimmed by 5 bases and J by 6 bases, 12 bases remained unmatched. The CDR3 has 15 amino acids. The CDR3 DNA sequence: TGTGCCAGCAGCGAGATGGGACTAGTTTTCTCCGAGCAGTACTTC. Its protein is CASSEMGLVFSEQYF.

The chain combines TRBV5-1 with TRBJ2-1; 8 bases match TRBD2. Trimming removed 1 base from V and 5 bases from J; junction bases left unmatched: 11. The CDR3 is 17 amino acids. Germline CDR1 reads SGHRS; CDR2 reads YFSETQ. The CDR3 DNA is TGCGCCAGCAGCTTGAACCGGGGGCTAGCGGGCGACAATGAGCAGTTCTTC. Translating gives CASSLNRGLAGDNEQFF.

The genes are TRBV9 and TRBJ2-5, with no clear D. CDR1 is SGDLS and CDR2 is YYNGEE in the germline V gene. This CDR3 contains 14 residues. V was cut by 5 bases and J by 5 bases, with 16 bases left in between. CDR3 sequence (DNA): TGTGCCAGCAGTTCCATGGTAGGCGGCGAGACCCAGTACTTC. This sequence encodes CASSSMVGGETQYF.

This chain uses TRBV11-2 with TRBJ1-1, with D uncertain. V was shortened by 5 bases and J by 6 bases, with 10 bases between the two germline ends. The CDR3 spans 12 residues. CDR1 and CDR2 (germline): SGHAT, FQNNGV. The CDR3 DNA reads as TGTGCCAGCAGCAGTGTAGTCTCTGAAGCTTTCTTT. It yields the protein CASSSVVSEAFF.

The chain recombines TRBV7-9 with TRBJ1-4, with a tentative D call TRBD1 (6 bases). CDR1 is SEHNR, CDR2 FQNEAQ, per germline (reference sequence). The CDR3 runs 15 residues. V lost 5 bases to trimming and J lost 7 bases, with 17 bases between them. Here the CDR3 DNA reads TGTGCCAGCAGCATTAACTCAGGCAGGGGTGAAAAACTGTTTTTT. The encoded protein is CASSINSGRGEKLFF.

The table lists this clone with a few counts. This CDR3 reads CASSLAMGGETQYF. CDR3 DNA: TGTGCCAGCAGCTTGGCCATGGGCGGGGAGACCCAGTACTTC. The chain is built from TRBV5-4 and TRBJ2-5; TRBD2 might be the D (5 bases). Trimming took 0 bases from V and 5 from J, leaving 11 bases between them. Germline V CDR1 and CDR2: SGHNT, YYREEE (reference sequence). CDR3 size: 14 residues.

The chain carries TRBV7-9 and TRBJ2-1; 8 bases are shared with TRBD2. The ends lost 0 bases at V and 6 bases at J; junction bases unmatched: 4. This CDR3 contains 15 residues. Germline V lookup: CDR1 SEHNR, CDR2 FQNEAQ (reference sequence). CDR3 bases: TGTGCCAGCAGCTTAGCCGGGGGGGGCCCCAATGAGCAGTTCTTC. Its protein is CASSLAGGGPNEQFF.

Here the CDR3 DNA reads TGTGCCAGCAGCTCGAGACTCGTCGGGAGGGGCAATGAGCAGTTCTTC. Translated, it gives CASSSRLVGRGNEQFF. The J gene is TRBJ2-1, the V gene TRBV7-9; 8 bases are a match to TRBD2. The CDR3 is 16 residues long. V lost 4 bases to trimming and J lost 6 bases; unmatched junction nucleotides: 11. Germline CDR1 and CDR2: SEHNR and FQNEAQ (reference sequence).

The chain has TRBV19 and TRBJ1-5; D is unclear. The CDR3 is 18 amino acids. With 4 bases removed from V and 3 bases from J, the gap between germline ends came to 22 bases. CDR1 and CDR2 from the germline V gene are LNHDA and SQIVND (reference sequence). CDR3 DNA: TGTGCCAGTAGTACAAGGCCTCCGGGAACGATAGCCAATCAGCCCCAGCATTTT. Protein product: CASSTRPPGTIANQPQHF.

The V gene is TRBV10-3, the J gene TRBJ2-1, with TRBD2 matching 10 bases. CDR3 length equals 15 residues. Per germline, CDR1 ENHRY and CDR2 SYGVKD. V trimming: 10 bases; J trimming: 0 bases; junction bases outside the gene matches: 6. The CDR3 protein is CASTPSGSSYNEQFF. The DNA of the CDR3 is TGTGCCAGTACCCCTAGCGGGAGCTCCTACAATGAGCAGTTCTTC.

The chain couples TRBV24-1 to TRBJ2-7; D remains ambiguous. V lost 5 bases, J lost 0 bases, and 7 bases lay in between. The CDR3 length is 13 residues. Germline CDR1 is KGHDR and CDR2 is SFDVKD. The CDR3 loop is CATSGVHSYEQYF. The CDR3 DNA follows: TGTGCCACCAGTGGCGTCCACTCCTACGAGCAGTACTTC.

This clone was observed once. The chain links TRBV19 to TRBJ1-1, with D possibly matching TRBD1 (5 bases). Trimming took off 6 bases at V and 6 bases at J, with 20 bases between the two ends. CDR1 and CDR2 from the germline V gene are LNHDA and SQIVND (reference sequence). There are 15 residues in the CDR3. CDR3 bases: TGTGCCAGTAGCTTCCGAAGGCAGGGAGGCGCTGAAGCTTTCTTT. Translation gives CASSFRRQGGAEAFF.

This chain uses TRBV4-1 with TRBJ1-5; TRBD1 matches 8 bases. CDR1 is MGHRA, CDR2 YSYEKL, per germline. The V and J ends lost 0 bases and 2 bases, in that order; junction bases with no gene match: 6. The CDR3 is 17 residues long. The DNA of the CDR3 is TGCGCCAGCAGCCAAGACCGGGGGACAGGTGGCAATCAGCCCCAGCATTTT. This codes for CASSQDRGTGGNQPQHF.

As to this clone: An end of the junction does not agree with germline; a read error may underlie this. V gene TRBV5-6 combines with J gene TRBJ2-7; D is perhaps TRBD2 (6 bases). The CDR3 is made up of 13 amino acids. Germline lookup yields CDR1 SGHDT and CDR2 YYEEEE. In nucleotides, the CDR3 is TGTGCCAGCAGCTTGGCCGGGACTTACGGGCAGTACTTC. Its protein product is CASSLAGTYGQYF.

The rearrangement links TRBV7-9 to TRBJ2-7; D is perhaps TRBD2 (6 bases). Germline V lookup: CDR1 SEHNR, CDR2 FQNEAQ (reference sequence). The ends were cut back, 2 bases at V and 2 bases at J, with 13 bases in the middle. The CDR3 spans 15 residues. CDR3 in DNA: TGTGCCAGCAGCTTATGGTCGGGAGCAACCTACGAGCAGTACTTC. Its protein product is CASSLWSGATYEQYF.

Only one count was recorded for this clone. The V call is TRBV29-1, the J call TRBJ1-2, with D uncertain. The germline V gene has CDR1 SQVTM and CDR2 ANQGSEA. The CDR3 has 11 residues. V shed 6 bases and J shed 3 bases, with 8 bases lying between them. CDR3 coding DNA: TGCAGCGTCGCGACTTACTATGGCTACACCTTC. Residues: CSVATYYGYTF.

This chain uses TRBV19 with TRBJ2-2; D remains unclear. Germline-derived CDR1 and CDR2 are LNHDA and SQIVND (reference sequence). The CDR3 runs 13 residues. V lost 4 bases and J 5 bases, leaving 8 bases between the germline ends. CDR3 in DNA: TGTGCCAGTAGTACCCAGGCGACCGGGGAGCTGTTTTTT. It encodes CASSTQATGELFF. The full variable domain, its missing parts supplied by reference TRBV19 and TRBJ2-2, is DGGITQSPKYLFRKEGQNVTLSCEQNLNHDAMYWYRQDPGQGLRLIYYSQIVNDFQKGDIAEGYSVSREKKESFPLTVTSAQKNPTAFYLCASSTQATGELFFGEGSRLTVL.

The J gene is TRBJ1-1, the V gene TRBV2, with 8 bases matching TRBD1. The V gene end was trimmed by 6 bases and the J gene end by 1 base; junction bases not matched to a gene: 4. Germline CDR1 is SNHLY and CDR2 is FYNNEI. This CDR3 has 14 amino acids. Here the CDR3 reads CASSVQGENTEAFF. DNA of the CDR3: TGTGCCAGCAGCGTACAGGGGGAGAACACTGAAGCTTTCTTT.